These 5 T cell receptor beta chains were all obtained from the same sample, sequenced in a study of T cell repertoires in cytomegalovirus infection. TCRdb analysed the reads with MiXCR anew, one entry per CDR3 protein. This table holds 200,000 to 300,000 distinct CDR3 sequences, 12% found once. The sequencing input was PBMCs. The source is a human donor in good health (CMV status not recorded). Some clones in this sample may be carry-over from other donors' samples.

There are many counts of this clonotype. This sequence joins TRBV7-2 and TRBJ2-1; D gene unclear. Trimming shortened V by 3 bases and J by 1 base, and 7 bases separated the two germline ends. This CDR3 spans 14 amino acids. CDR1 is SGHTA and CDR2 is FQGNSA in the germline V gene. CDR3 in DNA: TGTGCCAGCAGCTTCGACATTTCCTACAATGAGCAGTTCTTC. Amino acid sequence: CASSFDISYNEQFF.

V and J are TRBV11-3 and TRBJ2-7; 14 nucleotides align to TRBD2. Germline V gene data show CDR1 as SGHNT and CDR2 as YENEEA. The CDR3 is made up of 19 amino acids. The trim removed 0 bases at V and 0 bases at J, leaving 7 bases unmatched. CDR3 in DNA: TGTGCCAGCAGCTTAGATCCCCTCGGACTAGCGGGGGGCTCCTACGAGCAGTACTTC. Translated, it gives CASSLDPLGLAGGSYEQYF.

This clonotype has a count of ten or more. This sequence joins TRBV7-2 and TRBJ1-2, with TRBD1 matching 7 bases. Trimming cost V 4 bases and J 3 bases; bases outside gene matches: 11. Looked up from germline, CDR1 is SGHTA and CDR2 is FQGNSA. The CDR3 is made up of 16 amino acids. CDR3 bases: TGTGCCAGCAGCTCGACAGGGCCGCGGACGGACTATGGCTACACCTTC. This codes for CASSSTGPRTDYGYTF.

Note on this clonotype: This could be a read error, since a much larger clone is one nucleotide away. The chain recombines TRBV10-3 with TRBJ1-5, with TRBD1 as a possible D gene (6 bases). Germline V gene sequence: CDR1 ENHRY, CDR2 SYGVKD. Trimming removed 2 bases from V and 2 bases from J, with 19 bases in between. CDR3 size: 18 residues. The CDR3 bases are TGTGCCATCAGTGAGAAACCCGCGGGACATGGTGGCAATCAGCCCCAGCATTTT. The encoded protein is CAISEKPAGHGGNQPQHF.

This clonotype was counted ten times or more. The chain joins TRBV7-9 to TRBJ2-1, with 8 bases identical to TRBD2. Per the germline V gene, CDR1 is SEHNR and CDR2 is FQNEAQ (reference sequence). This CDR3 comprises 15 residues. J lost 2 bases, V lost 5 bases, and 5 bases had no gene match. Here the CDR3 DNA reads TGTGCCAGCAGCCCGCGGGGGGCCCCCTACAATGAGCAGTTCTTC. This sequence encodes CASSPRGAPYNEQFF.